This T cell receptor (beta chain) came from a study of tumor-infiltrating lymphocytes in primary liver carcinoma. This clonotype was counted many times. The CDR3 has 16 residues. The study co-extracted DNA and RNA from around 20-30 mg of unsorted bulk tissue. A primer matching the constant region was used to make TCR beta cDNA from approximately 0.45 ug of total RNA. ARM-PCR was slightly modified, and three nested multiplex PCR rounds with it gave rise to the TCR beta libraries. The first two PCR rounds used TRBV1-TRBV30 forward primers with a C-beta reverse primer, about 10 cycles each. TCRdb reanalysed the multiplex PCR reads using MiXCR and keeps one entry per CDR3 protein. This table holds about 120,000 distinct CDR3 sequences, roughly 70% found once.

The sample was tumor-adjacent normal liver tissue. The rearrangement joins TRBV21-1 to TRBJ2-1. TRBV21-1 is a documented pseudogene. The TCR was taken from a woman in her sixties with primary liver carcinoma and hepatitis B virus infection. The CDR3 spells CASSKVFSSSYNEQFF. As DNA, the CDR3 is TGTGCCAGCAGCAAAGTGTTTTCAAGCTCCTACAATGAGCAGTTCTTC.